This T cell receptor (beta chain) was profiled in a study of shared clonotypes between healthy human individuals. The CDR3 covers 15 residues. Germline V lookup: CDR1 SGHTA, CDR2 FQGNSA. The V and J ends lost 1 base and 2 bases respectively, with 12 bases between them. A note on this clone: Its antigen is undetermined.

Within Nashville, Tennessee resided all donors, each a Caucasian adult. Measured with immunoSEQ multiplex PCR; TCRdb has only the in-frame clones, and not every one. The table includes a few million clones, approximately 90% detected once. General study findings and limits: Having only a few donors restricted how much genetic and exposure-history diversity was captured.

The receptor was derived from a man between 18 and 35 years old in good health. Source material: naive CD4+ T cells sorted from blood. The subset denotes: CD45RA+ positively selected. The chain has TRBV7-2 and TRBJ2-7; maybe TRBD2 (5 bases). The CDR3 region is CASSLVASNPYEQYF. CDR3 coding DNA: TGTGCCAGCAGCTTAGTGGCTAGCAATCCCTACGAGCAGTACTTC.